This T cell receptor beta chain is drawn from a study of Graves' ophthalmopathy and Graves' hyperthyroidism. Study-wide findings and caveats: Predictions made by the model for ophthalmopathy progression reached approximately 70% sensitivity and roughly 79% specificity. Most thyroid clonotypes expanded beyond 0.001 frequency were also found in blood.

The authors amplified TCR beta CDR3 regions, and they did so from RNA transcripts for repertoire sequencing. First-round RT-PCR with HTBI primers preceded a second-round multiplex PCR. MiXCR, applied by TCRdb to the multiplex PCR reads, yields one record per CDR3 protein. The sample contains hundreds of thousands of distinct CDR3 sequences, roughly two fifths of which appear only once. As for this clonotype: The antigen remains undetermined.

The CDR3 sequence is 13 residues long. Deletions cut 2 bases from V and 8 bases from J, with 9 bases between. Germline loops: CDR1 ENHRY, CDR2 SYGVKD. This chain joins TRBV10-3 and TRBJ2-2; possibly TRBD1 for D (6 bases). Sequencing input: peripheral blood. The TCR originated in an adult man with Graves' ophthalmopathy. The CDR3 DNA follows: TGTGCCATCAGTGAGCGAGGGACAGGGGAGCTGTTTTTT. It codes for CAISERGTGELFF.